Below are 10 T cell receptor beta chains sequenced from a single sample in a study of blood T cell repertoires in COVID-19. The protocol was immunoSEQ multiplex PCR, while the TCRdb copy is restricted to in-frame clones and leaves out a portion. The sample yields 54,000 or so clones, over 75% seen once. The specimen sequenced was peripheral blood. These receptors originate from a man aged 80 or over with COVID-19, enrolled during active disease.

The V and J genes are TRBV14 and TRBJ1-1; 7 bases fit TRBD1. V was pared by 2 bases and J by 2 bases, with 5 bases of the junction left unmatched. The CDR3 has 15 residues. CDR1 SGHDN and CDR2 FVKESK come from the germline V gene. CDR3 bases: TGTGCCAGCAGCCAATTGCCAGGGGGTAACACTGAAGCTTTCTTT. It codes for CASSQLPGGNTEAFF.

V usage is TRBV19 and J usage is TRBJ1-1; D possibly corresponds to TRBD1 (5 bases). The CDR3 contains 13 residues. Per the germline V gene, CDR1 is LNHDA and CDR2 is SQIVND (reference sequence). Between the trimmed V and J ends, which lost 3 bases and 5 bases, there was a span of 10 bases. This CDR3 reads CASSIQGGTEAFF. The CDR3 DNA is TGTGCCAGTAGTATTCAGGGAGGGACTGAAGCTTTCTTT.

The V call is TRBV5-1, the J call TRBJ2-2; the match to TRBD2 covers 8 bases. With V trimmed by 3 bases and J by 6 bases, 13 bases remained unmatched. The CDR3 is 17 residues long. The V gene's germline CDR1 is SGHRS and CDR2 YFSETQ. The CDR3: CASSSNPAGARAGELFF. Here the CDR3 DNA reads TGCGCCAGCAGCTCCAACCCAGCGGGGGCACGAGCCGGGGAGCTGTTTTTT.

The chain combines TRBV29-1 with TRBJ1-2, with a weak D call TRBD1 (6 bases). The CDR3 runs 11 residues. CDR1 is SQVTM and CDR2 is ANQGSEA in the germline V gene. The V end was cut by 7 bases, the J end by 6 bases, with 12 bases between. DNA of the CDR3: TGCAGCGACGGAGAGGGGGATGGCTACACCTTC. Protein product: CSDGEGDGYTF.

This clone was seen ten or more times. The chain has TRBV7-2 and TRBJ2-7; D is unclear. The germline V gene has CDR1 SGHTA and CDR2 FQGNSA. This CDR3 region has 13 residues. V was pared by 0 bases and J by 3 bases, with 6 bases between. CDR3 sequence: CASSLATSYEQYF. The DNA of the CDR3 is TGTGCCAGCAGCTTAGCAACGAGCTACGAGCAGTACTTC.

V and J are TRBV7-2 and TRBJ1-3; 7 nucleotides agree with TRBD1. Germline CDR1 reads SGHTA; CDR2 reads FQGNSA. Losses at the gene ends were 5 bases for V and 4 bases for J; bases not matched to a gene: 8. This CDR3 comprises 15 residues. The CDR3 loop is CASSVQTGPGNTIYF. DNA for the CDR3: TGTGCCAGCAGCGTCCAGACAGGGCCCGGAAACACCATATATTTT. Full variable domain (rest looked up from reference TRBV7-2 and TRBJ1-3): GAGVSQSPSNKVTEKGKDVELRCDPISGHTALYWYRQSLGQGLEFLIYFQGNSAPDKSGLPSDRFSAERTGGSVSTLTIQRTQQEDSAVYLCASSVQTGPGNTIYFGEGSWLTVV.

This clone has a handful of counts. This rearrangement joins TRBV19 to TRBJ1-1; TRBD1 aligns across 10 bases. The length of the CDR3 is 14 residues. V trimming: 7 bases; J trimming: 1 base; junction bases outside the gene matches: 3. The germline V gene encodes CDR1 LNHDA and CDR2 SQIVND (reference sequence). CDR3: CASMTGGSNTEAFF. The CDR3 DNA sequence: TGTGCCAGTATGACAGGGGGCTCGAACACTGAAGCTTTCTTT. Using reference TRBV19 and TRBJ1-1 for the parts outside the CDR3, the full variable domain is DGGITQSPKYLFRKEGQNVTLSCEQNLNHDAMYWYRQDPGQGLRLIYYSQIVNDFQKGDIAEGYSVSREKKESFPLTVTSAQKNPTAFYLCASMTGGSNTEAFFGQGTRLTVV.

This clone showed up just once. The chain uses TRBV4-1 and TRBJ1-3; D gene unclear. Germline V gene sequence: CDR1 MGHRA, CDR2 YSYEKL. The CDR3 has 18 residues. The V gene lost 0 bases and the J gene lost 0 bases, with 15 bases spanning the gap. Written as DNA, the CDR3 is TGCGCCAGCAGCCAAGATCTGAACAGCCCATTCTCTGGAAACACCATATATTTT. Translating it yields CASSQDLNSPFSGNTIYF.

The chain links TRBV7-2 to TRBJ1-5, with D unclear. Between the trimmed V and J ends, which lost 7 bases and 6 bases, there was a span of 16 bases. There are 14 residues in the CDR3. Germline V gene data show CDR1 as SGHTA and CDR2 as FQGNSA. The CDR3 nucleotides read TGTGCCAGCACGGGGAGTAATGTGGCTCAGCCCCAGCATTTT. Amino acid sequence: CASTGSNVAQPQHF.

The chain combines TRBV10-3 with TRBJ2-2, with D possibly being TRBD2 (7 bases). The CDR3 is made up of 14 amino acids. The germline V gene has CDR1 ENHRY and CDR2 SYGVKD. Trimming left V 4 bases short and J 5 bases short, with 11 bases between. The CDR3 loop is CAISVGGRTGELFF. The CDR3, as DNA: TGTGCCATCAGTGTCGGGGGGCGAACCGGGGAGCTGTTTTTT.